One and the same sample provided the 32 T cell receptor beta chains below, sequenced in a study of OX40 agonist ivuxolimab in advanced cancers. The assay was immunoSEQ multiplex PCR, and TCRdb's table has in-frame clones only and misses some. Among about 12,000 clones listed, about 80% were seen once. The starting material was CD4+ or CD8+ T cells sorted from blood, obtained in a trial of the OX40 agonist ivuxolimab. Receptors were obtained from an adult with an advanced solid tumor such as melanoma, head and neck, liver or kidney cancer.

This chain uses TRBV28 with TRBJ1-2, with a possible D match to TRBD1 (5 bases). Trimming pared 8 bases from V and 8 bases from J, leaving 18 bases between. In germline, CDR1 is MDHEN, CDR2 SYDVKM. The CDR3 length is 13 residues. CDR3 protein: CASQTETQVGYTF. CDR3 in DNA: TGTGCCAGCCAGACAGAAACCCAAGTAGGCTACACCTTC.

In its sample, this clone was seen once. The V gene is TRBV7-8, the J gene TRBJ1-2, with D possibly being TRBD1 (5 bases). Germline CDR1 reads SGHVS; CDR2 reads FQNEAQ. Trimming pared 1 base from V and 4 bases from J, leaving 16 bases between. The CDR3 extends over 16 amino acids. CDR3 bases: TGTGCCAGCAGCTTAGGTTACCAGGGCCTGGTCTATGGCTACACCTTC. Encoded protein: CASSLGYQGLVYGYTF.

This clone showed up just once. The rearrangement joins TRBV7-6 to TRBJ2-1; 7 bases align to TRBD1. J was trimmed by 7 bases and V by 2 bases; bases with no gene match: 8. This CDR3 spans 15 amino acids. CDR1 SGHVS and CDR2 FNYEAQ come from the germline V gene. CDR3 sequence: CASSLKQGNQNEQFF. The CDR3 DNA is TGTGCCAGCAGCTTAAAACAGGGGAACCAGAATGAGCAGTTCTTC. The variable domain in full, completed from reference TRBV7-6 and TRBJ2-1, reads GAGVSQSPRYKVTKRGQDVALRCDPISGHVSLYWYRQALGQGPEFLTYFNYEAQQDKSGLPNDRFSAERPEGSISTLTIQRTEQRDSAMYRCASSLKQGNQNEQFFGPGTRLTVL.

The chain links TRBV10-3 to TRBJ1-1, with a tentative D call TRBD1 (6 bases). Trimming stripped 3 bases from V and 3 bases from J, with 11 bases between. CDR3 size: 14 residues. Germline V gene sequence: CDR1 ENHRY, CDR2 SYGVKD. The CDR3, as DNA: TGTGCCATCAGTGACCGGGGGCGGGACACTGAAGCTTTCTTT. It specifies CAISDRGRDTEAFF.

The chain is built from TRBV4-2 and TRBJ2-5, with 13 nucleotides matching TRBD2. J lost 5 bases, V lost 1 base, and 4 bases had no gene match. This CDR3 contains 16 residues. The germline V gene has CDR1 LGHNA and CDR2 YNFKEQ. Here the CDR3 reads CASSQGTSGGAETQYF. The CDR3 coding sequence is TGTGCCAGCAGCCAAGGCACTAGCGGGGGGGCGGAGACCCAGTACTTC.

A few counts support this clone. This rearrangement joins TRBV5-6 to TRBJ1-1; possibly TRBD1 for D (6 bases). V dropped 0 bases and J dropped 1 base, with 7 bases sitting between them. There are 14 residues in the CDR3. The germline gives CDR1 SGHDT, CDR2 YYEEEE. The CDR3 protein is CASSLVGANTEAFF. The CDR3 DNA sequence: TGTGCCAGCAGCTTGGTGGGGGCGAACACTGAAGCTTTCTTT.

V and J are TRBV28 and TRBJ2-7, with D possibly matching TRBD2 (5 bases). The CDR3 is made up of 16 amino acids. Germline CDR1 is MDHEN and CDR2 is SYDVKM. V lost 4 bases to trimming and J lost 4 bases, with 20 bases between them. CDR3 nucleotide sequence: TGTGCCAGCAGTTCCCCCCGGGGTGAGGTCTCGTACGAGCAGTACTTC. This translates into CASSSPRGEVSYEQYF.

This chain uses TRBV21-1 with TRBJ2-2; the table's D call, TRBD2, has no DNA check behind it. TRBV21-1 is a pseudogene segment. The length of the CDR3 is 13 residues. As DNA, the CDR3 is TGTGCCCGCAAGCTGAGATACACCGGGGAGCTGTTTTTT. It translates to CARKLRYTGELFF.

J is TRBJ2-7 and V is TRBV7-2, with a tentative D call TRBD1 (6 bases). V gave up 1 base and J gave up 5 bases, with 12 bases separating them. Germline CDR1 and CDR2: SGHTA and FQGNSA. The CDR3 is 14 residues long. Here the CDR3 DNA reads TGTGCCAGCAGCTTAGAGGCAGGGGACAACGAGCAGTACTTC. Its protein product is CASSLEAGDNEQYF.

This rearrangement joins TRBV19 to TRBJ2-4; perhaps TRBD1 as D (6 bases). The V and J ends lost 5 bases and 6 bases respectively, with 17 bases between them. The CDR3 loop spans 15 amino acids. CDR1 and CDR2 from the germline V gene are LNHDA and SQIVND (reference sequence). The chain's CDR3 is CASSGGGWTVNIQYF. The CDR3 nucleotides read TGTGCCAGTAGTGGAGGCGGGTGGACAGTAAACATTCAGTACTTC.

This clone was seen only a few times. This chain connects TRBV30 to TRBJ2-7, with D possibly being TRBD1 or TRBD2 (5 bases each). The CDR3 length is 14 residues. With 2 bases removed from V and 1 base from J, the gap between germline ends came to 12 bases. The V gene's germline CDR1 is GTSNPN and CDR2 SVGIG (reference sequence). The CDR3 DNA reads TGTGCCTGGAGTCCAGACAGACTATCCTACGAGCAGTACTTC. Protein sequence: CAWSPDRLSYEQYF.

The gene calls are TRBV4-1 and TRBJ2-1; D not certain. The CDR3 contains 16 residues. Germline-derived CDR1 and CDR2 are MGHRA and YSYEKL. With 0 bases removed from V and 0 bases from J, the gap between germline ends came to 9 bases. This CDR3 reads CASSQDIPSSYNEQFF. DNA of the CDR3: TGCGCCAGCAGCCAAGATATCCCCAGCTCCTACAATGAGCAGTTCTTC.

The chain is built from TRBV29-1 and TRBJ1-2; D may be TRBD1 (6 bases). Per the germline V gene, CDR1 is SQVTM and CDR2 is ANQGSEA. V shed 3 bases and J shed 2 bases, with 7 bases lying between them. The CDR3 is made up of 12 amino acids. CDR3 loop: CSVDTGNYGYTF. In DNA, the CDR3 is TGCAGCGTTGACACAGGGAACTATGGCTACACCTTC.

This sequence joins TRBV5-1 and TRBJ1-1; 12 nucleotides line up with TRBD1. There are 16 residues in the CDR3. V lost 4 bases to trimming and J lost 2 bases; unmatched junction nucleotides: 6. Germline CDR1 and CDR2: SGHRS and YFSETQ. This CDR3 is CASSNRDRGLNTEAFF. DNA of the CDR3: TGCGCCAGCAGCAACCGGGACAGGGGGCTTAACACTGAAGCTTTCTTT. Full variable domain (outside the CDR3, taken from reference TRBV5-1 and TRBJ1-1): KAGVTQTPRYLIKTRGQQVTLSCSPISGHRSVSWYQQTPGQGLQFLFEYFSETQRNKGNFPGRFSGRQFSNSRSEMNVSTLELGDSALYLCASSNRDRGLNTEAFFGQGTRLTVV.

The V and J genes are TRBV4-2 and TRBJ1-1; 7 nucleotides agree with TRBD1. V gave up 0 bases and J gave up 3 bases; unmatched junction bases: 1. The germline gives CDR1 LGHNA, CDR2 YNFKEQ. CDR3 length: 14 residues. CDR3 sequence: CASSQDTGDTEAFF. CDR3 nucleotide sequence: TGTGCCAGCAGCCAAGACACAGGGGACACTGAAGCTTTCTTT.

The V and J genes are TRBV9 and TRBJ2-1; D is perhaps TRBD2 (5 bases). Germline CDR1 SGDLS, CDR2 YYNGEE. Trimming took off 0 bases at V and 8 bases at J, with 15 bases between the two ends. CDR3 length: 15 residues. CDR3 amino acids: CASSVEIGDLHEQFF. CDR3 DNA: TGTGCCAGCAGCGTAGAAATCGGGGATTTGCATGAGCAGTTCTTC. The whole variable domain, remainder taken from reference TRBV9 and TRBJ2-1, is DSGVTQTPKHLITATGQRVTLRCSPRSGDLSVYWYQQSLDQGLQFLIQYYNGEERAKGNILERFSAQQFPDLHSELNLSSLELGDSALYFCASSVEIGDLHEQFFGPGTRLTVL.

J is TRBJ2-7 and V is TRBV28; 7 bases are a match to TRBD1. The CDR3 runs 13 residues. V was pared by 7 bases and J by 4 bases, with 7 bases of the junction left unmatched. Germline assignment: CDR1 MDHEN and CDR2 SYDVKM. CDR3 residues: CASNRGRWYEQYF. DNA for the CDR3: TGTGCCAGCAACAGGGGCAGATGGTACGAGCAGTACTTC.

The V call is TRBV7-9, the J call TRBJ2-5, with 8 bases fitting TRBD1. The germline CDR1 and CDR2 sequences are SEHNR and FQNEAQ (reference sequence). The CDR3 is 16 amino acids. V lost 1 base and J lost 5; bases outside the gene matches: 9. CDR3 DNA sequence: TGTGCCAGCAGCTTAGTCCAGGGGGCGGAGCGGGAGACCCAGTACTTC. This codes for CASSLVQGAERETQYF.

This sequence joins TRBV4-3 and TRBJ2-3, with TRBD2 matching over 9 bases. Germline V lookup: CDR1 LGHNA, CDR2 YSLEER. V lost 4 bases, J lost 3 bases, and 5 bases stayed unmatched. CDR3 length: 15 residues. The CDR3 DNA is TGCGCCAGCAGCCCTTGGCGGGAGGGGACAGATACGCAGTATTTT. Translating it yields CASSPWREGTDTQYF.

The chain couples TRBV5-1 to TRBJ2-7; the D gene is possibly TRBD1 (6 bases). This CDR3 has 12 amino acids. Germline CDR1 SGHRS, CDR2 YFSETQ. V was cut by 4 bases and J by 7 bases, with 12 bases left in between. CDR3 amino acids: CASSVNQGEQYF. The CDR3 coding sequence is TGCGCCAGCAGCGTAAACCAGGGGGAGCAGTACTTC.

The J gene is TRBJ1-1, the V gene TRBV28; no firm D call. From germline, CDR1 is MDHEN and CDR2 SYDVKM. The CDR3 extends over 15 amino acids. V lost 6 bases and J lost 4, with 18 bases in between. The CDR3 sequence is CASSDLLAAGTEAFF. The CDR3 DNA sequence: TGTGCCAGCAGCGACCTATTGGCGGCGGGCACTGAAGCTTTCTTT.

This chain connects TRBV28 to TRBJ1-2, with D perhaps TRBD1 (5 bases). CDR1 and CDR2 from the germline V gene are MDHEN and SYDVKM. The CDR3 totals 12 residues. The V end was cut by 7 bases, the J end by 4 bases, with 10 bases between. CDR3 amino acids: CASMTDPYGYTF. The CDR3 DNA sequence: TGTGCCAGCATGACAGACCCCTATGGCTACACCTTC.

CDR3 sequence: CASSQDGDSTSDEQFF. In DNA form, the CDR3 reads TGCGCCAGCAGCCAAGATGGAGACTCCACCTCGGATGAGCAGTTCTTC. The chain joins TRBV4-1 to TRBJ2-1; D remains ambiguous. CDR3 length equals 16 residues. V lost 0 bases and J 8 bases, leaving 17 bases between the germline ends. CDR1 is MGHRA and CDR2 is YSYEKL in the germline V gene.

The J gene is TRBJ2-7, the V gene TRBV28, with 7 nucleotides matching TRBD1. With V trimmed by 6 bases and J by 5 bases, 10 bases remained unmatched. Germline V gene sequence: CDR1 MDHEN, CDR2 SYDVKM. The CDR3 has 14 residues. The CDR3 loop is CASRRGPQRNEQYF. In DNA, the CDR3 is TGTGCCAGCAGAAGGGGGCCACAGCGCAACGAGCAGTACTTC.

V is TRBV4-2 and J is TRBJ2-6; D is perhaps TRBD1 (5 bases). Germline V gives CDR1 LGHNA, CDR2 YNFKEQ. Trimming pared 1 base from V and 3 bases from J, leaving 10 bases between. This CDR3 is 16 amino acids long. The CDR3 reads CASSQGEGVGANVLTF. CDR3 bases: TGTGCCAGCAGCCAAGGTGAAGGGGTTGGGGCCAACGTCCTGACTTTC.

The rearrangement links TRBV6-1 to TRBJ1-5; D not certain. The length of the CDR3 is 16 residues. The ends were cut back, 1 base at V and 5 bases at J, with 15 bases in the middle. Germline CDR1 and CDR2: MNHNS and SASEGT. The CDR3: CASSEVFWFIDQPQHF. The CDR3 DNA follows: TGTGCCAGCAGTGAAGTCTTCTGGTTTATCGATCAGCCCCAGCATTTT.

This clone is a singleton in its sample. The chain is built from TRBV13 and TRBJ2-1; D unresolved. The V gene's germline CDR1 is PRHDT and CDR2 FYEKMQ (reference sequence). The CDR3 covers 14 residues. Between the trimmed V and J ends, which lost 0 bases and 2 bases, there was a span of 5 bases. In DNA, the CDR3 is TGTGCCAGCAGCTTAGGGAGCGCCTACAATGAGCAGTTCTTC. This codes for CASSLGSAYNEQFF.

J is TRBJ2-4 and V is TRBV21-1. TRBV21-1 is a pseudogene locus. CDR3 size: 17 residues. The CDR3 DNA reads TGTGCCAGCAGCAAAGTAGGAAATCTCTTAGCCAAAAACATTCAGTACTTC. Translation: CASSKVGNLLAKNIQYF.

The chain couples TRBV28 to TRBJ2-3; 8 nucleotides agree with TRBD2. The trim removed 7 bases at V and 1 base at J, leaving 7 bases unmatched. Per the germline V gene, CDR1 is MDHEN and CDR2 is SYDVKM. This CDR3 has 15 residues. CDR3 in amino acids: CASTRAGVRTDTQYF. Written as DNA, the CDR3 is TGTGCCAGCACCAGAGCGGGAGTTCGCACAGATACGCAGTATTTT.

The V and J genes are TRBV7-2 and TRBJ1-2; a weak D match, TRBD1 (5 bases). The CDR3 contains 15 residues. V shed 3 bases and J shed 4 bases, with 15 bases lying between them. The germline CDR1 and CDR2 sequences are SGHTA and FQGNSA. The CDR3 here is CASSFSGTPPYGYTF. In DNA form, the CDR3 reads TGTGCCAGCAGCTTTTCCGGGACTCCCCCCTATGGCTACACCTTC.

V gene TRBV19 combines with J gene TRBJ2-1, with D tentatively TRBD1 (6 bases). The CDR3 spans 12 residues. Germline CDR1 LNHDA, CDR2 SQIVND (reference sequence). The V gene lost 6 bases and the J gene lost 7 bases, with 10 bases spanning the gap. The CDR3 loop reads CASSLRGNEQFF. CDR3 DNA: TGTGCCAGTAGCCTGAGGGGGAATGAGCAGTTCTTC.

The V call is TRBV19, the J call TRBJ1-5; D not certain. This CDR3 is 14 amino acids long. Per the germline V gene, CDR1 is LNHDA and CDR2 is SQIVND (reference sequence). Trimming removed 4 bases from V and 0 bases from J, with 7 bases in between. This CDR3 reads CASSSSHSNQPQHF. CDR3 nucleotide sequence: TGTGCCAGTAGTAGCAGCCATAGCAATCAGCCCCAGCATTTT.